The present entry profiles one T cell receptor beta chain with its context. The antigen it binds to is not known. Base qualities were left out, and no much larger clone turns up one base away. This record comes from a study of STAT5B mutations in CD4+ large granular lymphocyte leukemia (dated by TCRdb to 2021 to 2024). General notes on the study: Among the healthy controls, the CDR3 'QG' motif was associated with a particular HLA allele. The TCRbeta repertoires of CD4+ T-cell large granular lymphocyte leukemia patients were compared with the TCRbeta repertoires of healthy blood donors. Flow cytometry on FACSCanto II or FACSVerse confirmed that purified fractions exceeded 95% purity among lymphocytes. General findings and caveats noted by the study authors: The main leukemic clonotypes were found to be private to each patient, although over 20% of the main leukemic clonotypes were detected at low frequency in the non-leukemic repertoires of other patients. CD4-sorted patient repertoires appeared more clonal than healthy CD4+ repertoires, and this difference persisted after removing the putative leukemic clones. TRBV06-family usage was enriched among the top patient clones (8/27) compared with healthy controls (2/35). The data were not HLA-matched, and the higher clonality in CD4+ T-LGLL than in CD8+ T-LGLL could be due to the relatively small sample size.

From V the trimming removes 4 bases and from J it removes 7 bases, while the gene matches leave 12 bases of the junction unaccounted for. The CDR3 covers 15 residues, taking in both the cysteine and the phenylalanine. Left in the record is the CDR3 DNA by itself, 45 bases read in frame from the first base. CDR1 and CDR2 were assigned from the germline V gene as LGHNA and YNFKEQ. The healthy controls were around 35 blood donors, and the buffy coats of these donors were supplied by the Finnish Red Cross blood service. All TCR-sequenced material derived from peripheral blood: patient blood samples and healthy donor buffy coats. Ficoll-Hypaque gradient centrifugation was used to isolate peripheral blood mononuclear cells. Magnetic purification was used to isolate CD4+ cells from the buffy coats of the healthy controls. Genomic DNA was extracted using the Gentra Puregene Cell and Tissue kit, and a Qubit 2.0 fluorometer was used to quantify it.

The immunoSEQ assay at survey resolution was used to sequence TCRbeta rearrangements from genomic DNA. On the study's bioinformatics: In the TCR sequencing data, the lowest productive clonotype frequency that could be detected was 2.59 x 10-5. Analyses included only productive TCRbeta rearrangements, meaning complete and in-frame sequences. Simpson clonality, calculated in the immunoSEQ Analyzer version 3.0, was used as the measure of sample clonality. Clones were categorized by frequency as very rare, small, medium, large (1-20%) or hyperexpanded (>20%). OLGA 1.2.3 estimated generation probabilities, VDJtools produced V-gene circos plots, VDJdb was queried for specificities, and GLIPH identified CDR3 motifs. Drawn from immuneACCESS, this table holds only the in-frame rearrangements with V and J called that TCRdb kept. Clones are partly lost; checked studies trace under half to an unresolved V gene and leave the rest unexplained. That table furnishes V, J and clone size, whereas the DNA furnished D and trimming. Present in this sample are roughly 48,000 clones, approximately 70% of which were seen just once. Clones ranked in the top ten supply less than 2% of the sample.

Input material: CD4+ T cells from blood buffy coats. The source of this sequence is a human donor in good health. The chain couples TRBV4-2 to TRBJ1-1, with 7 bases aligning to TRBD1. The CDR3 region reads CASSRGHEGGFEAFF. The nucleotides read TGTGCCAGCAGCCGAGGGCATGAAGGGGGCTTTGAAGCTTTCTTT.